The clone carrying this T cell receptor (beta chain) was counted ten times or more. Its antigen is not known. The authors amplified TCR beta CDR3 regions, and they did so from RNA transcripts for repertoire sequencing. RT-PCR in the first round used HTBI primers; a second-round multiplex PCR followed. TCRdb reanalysed the multiplex PCR reads using MiXCR and keeps one entry per CDR3 protein. In the table there are about 200,000 distinct CDR3 sequences, less than 30% of which are singletons. The data belong to a study of Graves' ophthalmopathy and Graves' hyperthyroidism. Study observations and caveats: Blood also contained most of the expanded thyroid clonotypes above 0.001 frequency. Classification of ophthalmopathy versus stable hyperthyroidism by a 13-signature model yielded around 88% sensitivity and around 81% specificity.

V was clipped by 4 bases and J by 3 bases, with 6 bases between them. The CDR3 contains 12 residues. The V and J genes are TRBV12-3 or TRBV12-4 and TRBJ2-5, with D unresolved. The sample comprised peripheral blood. The source is a middle-aged man with Graves' ophthalmopathy. This CDR3 reads CASSWAEETQYF. The CDR3 region has the DNA TGTGCCAGCAGTTGGGCAGAAGAGACCCAGTACTTC.